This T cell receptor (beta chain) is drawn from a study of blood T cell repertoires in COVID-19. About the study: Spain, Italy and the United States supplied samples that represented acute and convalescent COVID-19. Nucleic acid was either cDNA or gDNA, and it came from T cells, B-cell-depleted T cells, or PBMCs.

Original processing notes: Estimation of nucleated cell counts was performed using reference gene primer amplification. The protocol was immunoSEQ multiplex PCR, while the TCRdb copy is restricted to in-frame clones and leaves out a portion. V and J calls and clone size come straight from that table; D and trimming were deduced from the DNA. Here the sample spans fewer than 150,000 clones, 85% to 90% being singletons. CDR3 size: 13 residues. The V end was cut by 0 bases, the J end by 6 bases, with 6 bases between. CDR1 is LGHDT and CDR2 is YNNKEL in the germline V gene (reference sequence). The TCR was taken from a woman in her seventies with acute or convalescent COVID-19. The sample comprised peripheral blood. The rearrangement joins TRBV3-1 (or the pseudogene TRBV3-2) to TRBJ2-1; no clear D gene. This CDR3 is CASSQESINEQFF. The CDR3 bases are TGTGCCAGCAGCCAAGAAAGCATCAATGAGCAGTTCTTC.